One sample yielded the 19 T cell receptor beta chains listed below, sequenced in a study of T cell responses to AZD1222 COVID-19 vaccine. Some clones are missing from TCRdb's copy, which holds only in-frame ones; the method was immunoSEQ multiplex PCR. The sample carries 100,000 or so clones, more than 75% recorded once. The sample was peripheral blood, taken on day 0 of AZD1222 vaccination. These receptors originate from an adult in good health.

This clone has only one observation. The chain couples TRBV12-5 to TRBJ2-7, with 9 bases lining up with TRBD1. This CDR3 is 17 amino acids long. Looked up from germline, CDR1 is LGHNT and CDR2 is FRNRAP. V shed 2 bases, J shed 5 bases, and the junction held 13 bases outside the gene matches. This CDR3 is CASGLPQGTGCLHEQYF. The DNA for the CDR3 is TGTGCTAGTGGTTTGCCACAGGGGACAGGGTGTCTACACGAGCAGTACTTC.

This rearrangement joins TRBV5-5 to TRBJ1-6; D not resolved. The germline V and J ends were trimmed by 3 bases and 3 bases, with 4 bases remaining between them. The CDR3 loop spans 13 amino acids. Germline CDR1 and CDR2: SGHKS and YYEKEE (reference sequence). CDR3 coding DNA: TGTGCCAGCAGCTCGAGCTATAATTCACCCCTCCACTTT. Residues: CASSSSYNSPLHF.

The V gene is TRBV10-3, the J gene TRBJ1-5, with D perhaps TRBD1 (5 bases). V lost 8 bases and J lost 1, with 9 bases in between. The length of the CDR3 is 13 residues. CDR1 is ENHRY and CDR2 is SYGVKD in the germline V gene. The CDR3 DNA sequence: TGTGCCATCGGGCAGGGAAGCAATCAGCCCCAGCATTTT. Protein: CAIGQGSNQPQHF.

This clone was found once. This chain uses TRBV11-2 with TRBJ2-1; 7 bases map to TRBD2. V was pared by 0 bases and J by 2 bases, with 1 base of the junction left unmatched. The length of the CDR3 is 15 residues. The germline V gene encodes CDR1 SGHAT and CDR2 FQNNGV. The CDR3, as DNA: TGTGCCAGCAGCTTAGAAGCGGGACCCTACAATGAGCAGTTCTTC. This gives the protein CASSLEAGPYNEQFF.

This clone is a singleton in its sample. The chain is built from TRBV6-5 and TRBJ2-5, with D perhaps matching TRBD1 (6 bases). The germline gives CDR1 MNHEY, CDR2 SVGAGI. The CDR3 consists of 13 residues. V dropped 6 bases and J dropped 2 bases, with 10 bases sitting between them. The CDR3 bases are TGTGCCAGCAGCCACAGGGTTCAAGAGACCCAGTACTTC. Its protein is CASSHRVQETQYF.

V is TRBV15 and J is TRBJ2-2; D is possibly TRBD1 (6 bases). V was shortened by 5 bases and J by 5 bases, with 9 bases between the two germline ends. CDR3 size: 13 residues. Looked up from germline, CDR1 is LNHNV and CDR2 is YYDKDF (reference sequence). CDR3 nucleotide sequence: TGTGCCACCAGCGTAGGGGGTACCGGGGAGCTGTTTTTT. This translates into CATSVGGTGELFF.

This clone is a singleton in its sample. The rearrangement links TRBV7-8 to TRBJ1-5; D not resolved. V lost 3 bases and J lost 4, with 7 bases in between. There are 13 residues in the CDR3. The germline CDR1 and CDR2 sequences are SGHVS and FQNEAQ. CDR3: CASSLAENQPQHF. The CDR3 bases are TGTGCCAGCAGCTTGGCCGAGAATCAGCCCCAGCATTTT.

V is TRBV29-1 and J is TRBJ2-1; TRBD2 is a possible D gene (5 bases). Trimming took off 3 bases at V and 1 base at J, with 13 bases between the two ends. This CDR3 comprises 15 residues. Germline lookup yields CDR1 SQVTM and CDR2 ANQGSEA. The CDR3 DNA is TGCAGCGTTGATGGACTTGGACTGTCCTACAATGAGCAGTTCTTC. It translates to CSVDGLGLSYNEQFF.

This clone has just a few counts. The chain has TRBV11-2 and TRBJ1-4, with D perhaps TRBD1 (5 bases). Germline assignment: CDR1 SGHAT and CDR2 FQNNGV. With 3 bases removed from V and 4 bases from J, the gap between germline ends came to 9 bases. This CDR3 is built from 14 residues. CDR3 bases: TGTGCCAGCAGCTTTGGGACGGTTAATGAAAAACTGTTTTTT. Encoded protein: CASSFGTVNEKLFF.

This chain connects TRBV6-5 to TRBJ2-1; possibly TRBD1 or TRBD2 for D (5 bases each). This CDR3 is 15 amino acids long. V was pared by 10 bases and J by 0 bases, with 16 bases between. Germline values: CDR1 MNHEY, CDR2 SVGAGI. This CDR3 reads CATDRDGSSYNEQFF. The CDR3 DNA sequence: TGTGCCACCGACCGGGACGGTAGCTCCTACAATGAGCAGTTCTTC.

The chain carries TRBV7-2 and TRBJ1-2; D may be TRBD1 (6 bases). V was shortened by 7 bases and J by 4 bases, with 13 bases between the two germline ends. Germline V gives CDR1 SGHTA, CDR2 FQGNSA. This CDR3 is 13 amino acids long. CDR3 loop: CASTTGMSYGYTF. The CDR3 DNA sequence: TGTGCCAGCACCACAGGGATGTCCTATGGCTACACCTTC.

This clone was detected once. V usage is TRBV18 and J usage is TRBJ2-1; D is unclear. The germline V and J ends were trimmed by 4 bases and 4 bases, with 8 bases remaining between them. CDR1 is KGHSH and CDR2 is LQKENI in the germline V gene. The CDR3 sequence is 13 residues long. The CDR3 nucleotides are TGTGCCAGCTCACGCGCCTTATACAATGAGCAGTTCTTC. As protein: CASSRALYNEQFF. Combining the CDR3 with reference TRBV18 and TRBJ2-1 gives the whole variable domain NAGVMQNPRHLVRRRGQEARLRCSPMKGHSHVYWYRQLPEEGLKFMVYLQKENIIDESGMPKERFSAEFPKEGPSILRIQQVVRGDSAAYFCASSRALYNEQFFGPGTRLTVL.

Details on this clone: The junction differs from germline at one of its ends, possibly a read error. CDR3: CASGTYNEQFF. The CDR3 DNA sequence: TGTGCCAGCGGAACCTACAATGAGCAGTTCTTC. J is TRBJ2-1 and V is TRBV20-1; tentative D call: TRBD2 (5 bases). Germline V gene lookup returns CDR1 DFQATT and CDR2 SNEGSKA (reference sequence). The CDR3 loop spans 11 amino acids.

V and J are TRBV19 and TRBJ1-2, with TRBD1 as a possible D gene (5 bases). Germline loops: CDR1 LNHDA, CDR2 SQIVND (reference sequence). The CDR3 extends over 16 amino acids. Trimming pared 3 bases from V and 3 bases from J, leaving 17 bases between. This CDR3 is CASSISADSHYYGYTF. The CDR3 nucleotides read TGTGCCAGTAGTATTTCGGCCGACAGTCACTACTATGGCTACACCTTC.

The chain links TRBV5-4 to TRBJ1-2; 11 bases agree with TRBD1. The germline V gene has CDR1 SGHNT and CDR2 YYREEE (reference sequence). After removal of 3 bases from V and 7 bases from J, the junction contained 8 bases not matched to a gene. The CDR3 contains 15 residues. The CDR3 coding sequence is TGTGCCAGCAGCTCTCCCAGGGACAGGGGGTCTGGCTACACCTTC. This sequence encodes CASSSPRDRGSGYTF.

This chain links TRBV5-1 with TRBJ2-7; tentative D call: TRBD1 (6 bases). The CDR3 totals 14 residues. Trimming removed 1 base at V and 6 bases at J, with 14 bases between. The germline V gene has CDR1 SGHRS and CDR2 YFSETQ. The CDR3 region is CASSLTFTGSEQYF. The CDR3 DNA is TGCGCCAGCAGCTTGACTTTTACAGGGTCCGAGCAGTACTTC.

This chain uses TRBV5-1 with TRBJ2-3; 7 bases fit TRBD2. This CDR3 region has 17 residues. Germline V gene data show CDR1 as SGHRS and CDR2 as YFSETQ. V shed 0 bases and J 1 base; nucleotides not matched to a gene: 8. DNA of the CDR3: TGCGCCAGCAGCTTGGAGTCGAGCGGGATGCGCACAGATACGCAGTATTTT. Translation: CASSLESSGMRTDTQYF. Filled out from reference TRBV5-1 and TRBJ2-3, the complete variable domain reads KAGVTQTPRYLIKTRGQQVTLSCSPISGHRSVSWYQQTPGQGLQFLFEYFSETQRNKGNFPGRFSGRQFSNSRSEMNVSTLELGDSALYLCASSLESSGMRTDTQYFGPGTRLTVL.

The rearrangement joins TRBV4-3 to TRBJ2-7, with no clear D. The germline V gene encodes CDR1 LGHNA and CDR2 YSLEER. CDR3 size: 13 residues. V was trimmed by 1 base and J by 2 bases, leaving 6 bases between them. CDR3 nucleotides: TGCGCCAGCAGCCAAGGCCCCACCTACGAGCAGTACTTC. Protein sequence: CASSQGPTYEQYF.

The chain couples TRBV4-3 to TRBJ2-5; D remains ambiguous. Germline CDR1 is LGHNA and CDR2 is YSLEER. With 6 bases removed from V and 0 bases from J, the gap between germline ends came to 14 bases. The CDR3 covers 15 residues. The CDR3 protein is CASSRVASNQETQYF. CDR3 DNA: TGCGCCAGCAGTAGGGTTGCGTCGAACCAAGAGACCCAGTACTTC.